Sequencing of this TCR beta chain was carried out in a study of Ad26.COV2.S vaccination and SARS-CoV-2 variants. Study at large: This donor came from the COV1001 trial of Ad26.COV2.S. Recipients of Ad26.COV2.S got it intramuscularly, once or twice 56 days apart. Study observations and caveats: Once vaccination had occurred, spike-specific CD8+ and CD4+ T cell responses reportedly showed substantial breadth. Breadth measured for non-spike TCRs was similar across vaccine and placebo recipients.

As to treatment: 19 received Ad26.COV2.S at low or high dose, single or two shots; about 5 received placebo; per-sample allocation not given. Collection of samples fell on day 63 after the first vaccine or placebo injection. As to this clone: The antigen is not known.

The germline CDR1 and CDR2 sequences are LGHNA and YNFKEQ. Trimming stripped 3 bases from V and 2 bases from J, with 11 bases between. The CDR3 has 15 amino acids. The assay was immunoSEQ multiplex PCR, and TCRdb's table has in-frame clones only and misses some. The repertoire holds nearly 400,000 clones, with over 75% as singletons. Specimen: peripheral blood, collected in a trial of Ad26.COV2.S vaccine versus placebo. This clonotype was sampled from a person aged 18-60 years who received the Ad26.COV2.S COVID-19 vaccine or a placebo. The chain uses TRBV4-2 and TRBJ1-5; no reliable D call. The CDR3 DNA reads TGTGCCAGCAGCCAGATTGACCGGGGCAATCAGCCCCAGCATTTT. It specifies CASSQIDRGNQPQHF.